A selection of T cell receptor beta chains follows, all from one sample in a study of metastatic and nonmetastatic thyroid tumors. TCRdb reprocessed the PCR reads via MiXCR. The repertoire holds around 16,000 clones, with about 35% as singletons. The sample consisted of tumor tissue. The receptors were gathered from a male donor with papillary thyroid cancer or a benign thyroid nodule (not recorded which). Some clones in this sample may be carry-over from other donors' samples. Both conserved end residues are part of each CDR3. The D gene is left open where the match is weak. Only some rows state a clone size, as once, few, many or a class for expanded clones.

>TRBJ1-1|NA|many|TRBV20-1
CSARGGNTEAFF
TGCAGTGCTAGGGGCGGGAACACTGAAGCTTTCTTT
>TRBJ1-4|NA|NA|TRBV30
CAWNRATNEKLFF
TGTGCCTGGAACAGGGCAACTAATGAAAAACTGTTTTTT
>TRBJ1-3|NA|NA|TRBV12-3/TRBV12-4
CASRGQGEDTIYF
TGTGCCAGCAGGGGTCAGGGAGAGGACACCATATATTTT
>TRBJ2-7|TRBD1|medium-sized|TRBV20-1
CRAGGYEQYF
TGCAGGGCAGGGGGCTACGAGCAGTACTTC
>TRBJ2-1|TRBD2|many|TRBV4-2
CASSRASGLATLDEQFF
TGTGCCAGCAGCCGAGCGTCGGGACTAGCGACCCTCGATGAGCAGTTCTTC
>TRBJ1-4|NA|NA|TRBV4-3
CASSQVSSNEKLFF
TGCGCCAGCAGCCAAGTGAGCAGTAATGAAAAACTGTTTTTT
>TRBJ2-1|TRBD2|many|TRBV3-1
CASGGIAGGDNEQFF
TGTGCCAGCGGGGGAATAGCGGGAGGGGACAATGAGCAGTTCTTC
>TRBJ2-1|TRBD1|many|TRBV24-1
CATSVRPRRQGENEQFF
TGTGCCACCAGTGTTCGGCCCCGGAGACAGGGGGAAAATGAGCAGTTCTTC
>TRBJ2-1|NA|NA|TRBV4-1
CASSRQEVWEQFF
TGCGCTAGCAGCCGTCAAGAGGTGTGGGAGCAGTTCTTC
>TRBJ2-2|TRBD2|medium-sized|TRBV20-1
CSARSGTSDTGELFF
TGCAGTGCTAGATCCGGGACTAGCGACACCGGGGAGCTGTTTTTT
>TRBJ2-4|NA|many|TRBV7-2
CASSLGQDSKNIQYF
TGTGCCAGCAGCTTAGGGCAGGATTCCAAAAACATTCAGTACTTC
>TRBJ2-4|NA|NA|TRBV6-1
CASSEQGWDIQYF
TGTGCCAGCAGTGAACAGGGTTGGGACATTCAGTACTTC
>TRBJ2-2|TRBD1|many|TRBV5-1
CASSLTGQANTGELFF
TGCGCCAGCAGCTTGACGGGACAGGCGAACACCGGGGAGCTGTTTTTT
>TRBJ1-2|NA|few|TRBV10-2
CATADRPNYGYTF
TGCGCCACCGCGGACAGACCTAACTATGGCTACACCTTC
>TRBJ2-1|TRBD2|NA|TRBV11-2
CASTDFGSGRVNEQFF
TGTGCCAGCACCGACTTCGGGAGCGGGAGGGTGAATGAGCAGTTCTTC
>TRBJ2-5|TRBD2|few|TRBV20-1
CSARLSSGLQETKYF
TGCAGTGCTAGACTCTCTAGCGGCTTACAAGAGACCAAGTACTTC
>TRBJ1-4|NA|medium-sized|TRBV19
CASIRGGAATNEKLFF
TGTGCCAGTATTCGGGGCGGAGCGGCAACTAATGAAAAACTGTTTTTT
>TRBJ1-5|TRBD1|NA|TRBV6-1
CASSPDRISNQPQHF
TGTGCCAGCAGCCCGGACAGGATTAGCAATCAGCCCCAGCATTTT
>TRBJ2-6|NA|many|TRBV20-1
CSAKDSSRPSGANVLTF
TGCAGTGCTAAAGATTCGAGCAGACCTTCTGGGGCCAACGTCCTGACTTTC
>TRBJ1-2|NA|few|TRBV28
CASSLVRALWGYSF
TGTGCCAGCAGTTTAGTTCGCGCGCTATGGGGCTACTCCTTC
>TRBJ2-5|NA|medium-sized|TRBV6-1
CATADSLDQETQYF
TGTGCCACCGCGGACTCTTTGGATCAGGAGACCCAGTACTTC
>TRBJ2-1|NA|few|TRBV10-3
CAISVEQFF
TGTGCCATCTCCGTTGAGCAGTTCTTC
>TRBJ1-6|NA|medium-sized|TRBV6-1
CASSSGAYNSPLHF
TGTGCCAGCAGTTCAGGGGCCTATAATTCACCCCTCCACTTT
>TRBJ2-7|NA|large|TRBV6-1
CASSHRDGGSYEQYF
TGTGCCAGCAGTCACAGGGACGGGGGCTCCTACGAGCAGTACTTC
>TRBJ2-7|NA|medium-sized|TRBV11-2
CASSLTYTNYEQYF
TGTGCCAGCAGCTTAACCTACACCAACTACGAGCAGTACTTC
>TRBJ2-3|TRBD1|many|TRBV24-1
CATSDRTGVVGFSDTQYF
TGTGCCACCAGTGACAGGACAGGGGTAGTAGGTTTTTCAGATACGCAGTATTTT
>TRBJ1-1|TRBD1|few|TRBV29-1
CSVKRQGGGTEAFF
TGCAGCGTTAAAAGACAGGGAGGGGGCACTGAAGCTTTCTTT
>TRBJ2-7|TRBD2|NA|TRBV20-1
CSAHGRTSGDSYEQYF
TGCAGTGCTCACGGCCGAACTAGCGGTGACTCCTACGAGCAGTACTTC
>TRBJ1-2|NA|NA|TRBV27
CASIGWGDTF
TGTGCCAGCATTGGGTGGGGCGACACCTTC
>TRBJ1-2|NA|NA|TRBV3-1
CASSQSPDYGYTF
TGTGCCAGCAGCCAGTCCCCGGACTATGGCTACACATTC
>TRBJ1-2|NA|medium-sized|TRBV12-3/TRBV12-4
CASRGWYGYTF
TGTGCCAGCAGAGGCTGGTATGGCTACACCTTC
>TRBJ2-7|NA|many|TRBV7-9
CASTHGDGLLWEQYF
TGTGCCAGCACTCATGGGGACGGGTTATTGTGGGAGCAGTACTTC
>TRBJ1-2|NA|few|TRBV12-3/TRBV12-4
CASSTSGTYGYTF
TGTGCCAGCAGTACCTCAGGGACCTATGGCTACACCTTC
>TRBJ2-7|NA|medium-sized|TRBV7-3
CASSLTPLTEQYF
TGTGCCAGCAGCTTAACCCCCTTAACCGAGCAGTACTTC
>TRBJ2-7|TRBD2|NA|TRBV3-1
CASSPEVAGSYEQYF
TGTGCCAGCAGCCCCGAGGTAGCGGGCTCCTACGAGCAGTACTTC
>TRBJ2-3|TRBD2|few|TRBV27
CASTTSVNTDTQYF
TGTGCCAGCACTACTAGCGTAAACACAGATACGCAGTATTTT
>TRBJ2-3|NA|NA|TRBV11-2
CASSPKGGDTQYF
TGTGCCAGCAGCCCGAAGGGGGGAGATACGCAGTATTTT
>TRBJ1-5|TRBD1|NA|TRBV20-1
CSARVGQGNQPQHF
TGCAGTGCTAGAGTAGGACAGGGCAATCAGCCCCAGCATTTT
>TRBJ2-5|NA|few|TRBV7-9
CASSRTMSAVETQYF
TGTGCCAGCAGCCGTACAATGTCGGCGGTTGAGACCCAGTACTTC
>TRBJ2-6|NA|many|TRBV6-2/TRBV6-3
CASSPAPVSGANVLTF
TGTGCCAGCAGTCCCGCGCCCGTCTCTGGGGCCAACGTCCTGACTTTC
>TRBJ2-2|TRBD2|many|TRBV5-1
CASSLELAGLTGELFF
TGCGCCAGCAGCTTGGAGTTAGCGGGTCTCACCGGGGAGCTGTTTTTT
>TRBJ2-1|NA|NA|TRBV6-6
CASSYSLAGSYNEQFF
TGTGCCAGCAGTTACTCACTAGCAGGCTCCTACAATGAGCAGTTCTTC
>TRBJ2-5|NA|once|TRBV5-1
CASSRSYQYQVETQYF
TGCGCCAGCAGCAGGAGCTACCAATATCAAGTGGAGACCCAGTACTTC
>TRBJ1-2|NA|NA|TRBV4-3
CASSQDTRSGYTF
TGCGCCAGCAGCCAAGACACCCGCTCCGGCTACACCTTC
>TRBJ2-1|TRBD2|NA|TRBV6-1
CASRALSGRRGEQFF
TGTGCCAGCAGGGCCCTTAGCGGGAGAAGAGGTGAGCAGTTCTTC
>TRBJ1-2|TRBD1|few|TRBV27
CASSLKGQVVHYVYTF
TGTGCCAGCAGTTTAAAGGGACAGGTTGTGCACTATGTCTACACCTTC
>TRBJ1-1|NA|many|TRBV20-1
CSAGGGEAFF
TGCAGTGCTGGGGGAGGAGAAGCTTTCTTT
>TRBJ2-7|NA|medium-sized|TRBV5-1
CASSLMGPSYEQYF
TGCGCCAGCAGTTTGATGGGCCCTTCCTACGAGCAGTACTTC
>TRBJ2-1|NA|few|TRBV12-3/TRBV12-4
CASSLDSVVEWEQFF
TGTGCCAGCAGTCTAGATAGCGTGGTTGAATGGGAGCAGTTCTTC
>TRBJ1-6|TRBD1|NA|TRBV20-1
CSAIQGTEIINSPLHF
TGCAGTGCTATCCAGGGGACAGAAATAATCAATTCACCCCTCCACTTT
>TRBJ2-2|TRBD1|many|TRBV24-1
CATSDSDRGPGGELFF
TGTGCCACCAGTGACTCGGACAGGGGGCCGGGCGGGGAGCTGTTTTTT
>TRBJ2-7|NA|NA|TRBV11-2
CASSLDPRSYEQYF
TGTGCCAGCAGCTTAGACCCCAGGTCCTACGAGCAGTACTTC
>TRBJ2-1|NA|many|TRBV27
CASSSWSYNEQFF
TGTGCCAGCAGTAGTTGGTCCTACAATGAGCAGTTCTTC
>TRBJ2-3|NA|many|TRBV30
CAWSVFSGPGSRVRDTQYF
TGTGCCTGGAGTGTTTTTTCGGGCCCAGGGAGTAGGGTCAGAGATACGCAGTATTTT